This TCR beta chain stems from a study of human T cells and chemical hapten exposure. Study-wide points: The study found that PT1 expanded TCR counts correlated positively with patch test score.

As for time point: patch test 3, about 24 weeks after DPC sensitization. Treatment here: therapeutic diphenylcyclopropenone sensitization with weekly scalp DPC. Germline CDR1 reads SGHRS; CDR2 reads YFSETQ. This CDR3 has 15 amino acids. The V end lost 5 bases, the J end lost 5 bases, and 17 bases lay between the germline ends. TCRdb itself ran the RACE reads through MiXCR, one entry per CDR3 protein. Among under 100,000 distinct CDR3 sequences, more than 10% were seen once, and the ten largest hold roughly 3.7%. This clonotype showed up just a few times. Its antigen remains unidentified. Sequenced material: whole blood, taken in connection with sensitization to the hapten diphenylcyclopropenone (DPC). The V gene is TRBV5-1, the J gene TRBJ2-4, with D perhaps matching TRBD2 (6 bases). The receptor's source is a woman between 50 and 59 years old with alopecia areata. Some clones in this sample may be carry-over from other donors' samples. CDR3 nucleotides: TGCGCCAGCAGAAATTTCCTAGCGAGCCAAAACATTCAGTACTTC. Translated: CASRNFLASQNIQYF.